Each of the 6 T cell receptor beta chains below was sequenced from the same sample in a study of blood T cell repertoires in COVID-19. Assay: immunoSEQ multiplex PCR; the TCRdb copy retains only in-frame clones and omits some. The data show a few hundred thousand clones, just under 90% seen once. Sequences were obtained from PBMCs or T cells enriched from blood (not recorded which). These receptors all stem from a woman aged 60-75 years who had recovered from COVID-19.

V is TRBV7-9 and J is TRBJ1-2; D gene unclear. The germline gives CDR1 SEHNR, CDR2 FQNEAQ (reference sequence). The CDR3 runs 15 residues. The V end lost 5 bases, the J end lost 6 bases, and 19 bases lay between the germline ends. CDR3 nucleotide sequence: TGTGCCAGCAGCCCACTACTTCGCGACGAGGATGGCTACACCTTC. Protein product: CASSPLLRDEDGYTF. Looking up the rest from reference TRBV7-9 and TRBJ1-2 gives the full variable domain: DTGVSQNPRHKITKRGQNVTFRCDPISEHNRLYWYRQTLGQGPEFLTYFQNEAQLEKSRLLSDRFSAERPKGSFSTLEIQRTEQGDSAMYLCASSPLLRDEDGYTFGSGTRLTVV.

The rearrangement uses TRBV19 and TRBJ1-1, with TRBD1 matching over 7 bases. The CDR3 loop spans 13 amino acids. CDR1 is LNHDA and CDR2 is SQIVND in the germline V gene (reference sequence). Trimming removed 3 bases from V and 8 bases from J; junction bases left unmatched: 6. The CDR3 DNA sequence: TGTGCCAGTAGTATGCAAAGAGGGGGCGAAGCTTTCTTT. Protein product: CASSMQRGGEAFF.

The chain combines TRBV2 with TRBJ2-5; the D gene is possibly TRBD2 (5 bases). The CDR3 runs to 13 residues. V was shortened by 6 bases and J by 5 bases, with 13 bases between the two germline ends. CDR1 and CDR2 from the germline V gene are SNHLY and FYNNEI. CDR3 coding DNA: TGTGCCAGCAGCCCGGGATTCTGGGAGACCCAGTACTTC. It translates to CASSPGFWETQYF.

The chain recombines TRBV24-1 with TRBJ2-1; D is unclear. Germline V gene data show CDR1 as KGHDR and CDR2 as SFDVKD. V lost 3 bases and J lost 0, with 14 bases in between. The CDR3 runs 17 residues. This CDR3 reads CATSDISAVSSYNEQFF. In DNA, the CDR3 is TGTGCCACCAGTGATATCTCCGCAGTAAGCTCCTACAATGAGCAGTTCTTC.

This chain joins TRBV4-2 and TRBJ1-2; 7 positions match TRBD1. The CDR3 is 18 amino acids. The junction had 12 bases not matched to a gene; V was cut back by 0 bases and J by 2 bases. Looked up from germline, CDR1 is LGHNA and CDR2 is YNFKEQ. The CDR3, as DNA: TGTGCCAGCAGCCAAGATCTCGCCAGGGGGGTTGGGAACTATGGCTACACCTTC. It is translated as CASSQDLARGVGNYGYTF.

V and J are TRBV3-1 (or the pseudogene TRBV3-2) and TRBJ1-5, with D maybe TRBD1 (5 bases). Per the germline V gene, CDR1 is LGHDT and CDR2 is YNNKEL (reference sequence). CDR3 length: 15 amino acids. Between the trimmed V and J ends, which lost 4 bases and 3 bases, there was a span of 13 bases. The CDR3 sequence: CASSPPGGPNQPQHF. CDR3 bases: TGTGCCAGCAGCCCTCCGGGGGGTCCCAATCAGCCCCAGCATTTT.